The 20 T cell receptor beta chains below all came from one sample that was sequenced in a study of early T cells in non-severe SARS-CoV-2 infection. TCRdb reprocessed the 5' RACE reads via MiXCR and lists one record per CDR3 protein. This table holds about 80,000 distinct CDR3 sequences, about 5% found once. The sequences come from whole blood, collected at baseline. The receptors here all came from an adult who was a healthcare worker with PCR-confirmed SARS-CoV-2 infection or an uninfected control (not recorded which).

V is TRBV4-1 and J is TRBJ2-1; the D gene is possibly TRBD2 (6 bases). Per the germline V gene, CDR1 is MGHRA and CDR2 is YSYEKL. Deletions cut 2 bases from V and 4 bases from J, with 12 bases between. The CDR3 totals 15 residues. CDR3 sequence reads: CASSQRGLAYNEQFF. The CDR3, as DNA: TGCGCCAGCAGCCAAAGGGGACTGGCGTACAATGAGCAGTTCTTC.

This clonotype has ten or more counts. The V gene is TRBV18, the J gene TRBJ1-3; D is unresolved. Germline V lookup: CDR1 KGHSH, CDR2 LQKENI. V dropped 4 bases and J dropped 0 bases, with 13 bases sitting between them. This CDR3 region has 16 residues. The CDR3 sequence is CASSQSLTSSGNTIYF. In DNA, the CDR3 is TGTGCCAGCTCACAATCCCTAACGAGCTCTGGAAACACCATATATTTT.

This clonotype was found a few times. V usage is TRBV12-3 or TRBV12-4 and J usage is TRBJ2-1; the D gene is possibly TRBD1 (6 bases). The V end lost 3 bases, the J end lost 7 bases, and 7 bases lay between the germline ends. CDR3 length: 12 residues. For the CDR3, the DNA is TGTGCCAGCAGTTTTCAGGGGAATGAGCAGTTCTTC. It is translated as CASSFQGNEQFF.

The chain carries TRBV14 and TRBJ2-7; 7 bases map to TRBD1. The V segment lost 1 base and the J segment 4 bases; nucleotides outside the gene matches: 4. The CDR3 contains 14 residues. Germline V gene data show CDR1 as SGHDN and CDR2 as FVKESK. In DNA, the CDR3 is TGTGCCAGCAGCCAAGGAGGGGGCCCGTACGAGCAGTACTTC. This sequence encodes CASSQGGGPYEQYF.

This clonotype was counted between two and nine times. The CDR3 region has the DNA TGCAGTGCCCCGGGTCAGACGGACAATGAGCAGTTCTTC. It codes for CSAPGQTDNEQFF. This chain uses TRBV20-1 with TRBJ2-1; D not certain. The germline V gene encodes CDR1 DFQATT and CDR2 SNEGSKA (reference sequence). Between the trimmed V and J ends, which lost 6 bases and 5 bases, there was a span of 14 bases. The CDR3 extends over 13 amino acids.

Remarks on this clonotype: The junction differs from germline at one of its ends, possibly a read error. The chain is built from TRBV29-1 and TRBJ2-2; 10 bases agree with TRBD2. The CDR3 covers 16 residues. Looked up from germline, CDR1 is SQVTM and CDR2 is ANQGSEA. In DNA form, the CDR3 reads TGCAGCGTTGAAGGTCTAGCGGGAGCGGCCACCGGGGAGCCGTTTTTT. Its translation is CSVEGLAGAATGEPFF.

About this clonotype: A much larger clone lies a single base off, so this may be a read error. The rearrangement joins TRBV2 to TRBJ1-5; D not resolved. The CDR3 is 14 residues long. From germline, CDR1 is SNHLY and CDR2 FYNNEI. CDR3 DNA: TGTGTCAGCAGTGTAGATAATAGCAATCAGCCCCAGCATTTT. It specifies CVSSVDNSNQPQHF.

This clonotype was found many times. This rearrangement joins TRBV29-1 to TRBJ2-2; 9 nucleotides agree with TRBD2. CDR1 and CDR2 from the germline V gene are SQVTM and ANQGSEA. The ends lost 6 bases at V and 6 bases at J; junction bases unmatched: 5. This CDR3 is 13 amino acids long. The CDR3 sequence: CSVPREGPGELFF. In DNA form, the CDR3 reads TGCAGCGTCCCGCGGGAGGGCCCCGGGGAGCTGTTTTTT.

This clonotype was seen ten or more times. The genes are TRBV19 and TRBJ1-2; D is unresolved. Per germline, CDR1 LNHDA and CDR2 SQIVND (reference sequence). The CDR3 spans 13 residues. The V gene lost 5 bases and the J gene lost 7 bases, with 14 bases spanning the gap. The CDR3 DNA sequence: TGTGCCAGTAGTCAGATGGTGGGGATTGGCTACACCTTC. Translated: CASSQMVGIGYTF. The full variable domain, in which reference TRBV19 and TRBJ1-2 provide the parts outside the CDR3, is DGGITQSPKYLFRKEGQNVTLSCEQNLNHDAMYWYRQDPGQGLRLIYYSQIVNDFQKGDIAEGYSVSREKKESFPLTVTSAQKNPTAFYLCASSQMVGIGYTFGSGTRLTVV.

Many counts were recorded for this clonotype. V usage is TRBV14 and J usage is TRBJ2-1; weak D call: TRBD1 (6 bases). Trimming pared 2 bases from V and 0 bases from J, leaving 11 bases between. Looked up from germline, CDR1 is SGHDN and CDR2 is FVKESK. The CDR3 has 16 amino acids. The chain's CDR3 is CASSQPGVYSYNEQFF. CDR3 bases: TGTGCCAGCAGCCAACCAGGGGTCTACTCCTACAATGAGCAGTTCTTC.

CDR3 sequence (DNA): TGCGCCAGCAGCTCGGAGGGCTACAATGAGCAGTTCTTC. This encodes CASSSEGYNEQFF. The chain has TRBV5-1 and TRBJ2-1, with D perhaps TRBD2 (6 bases). CDR1 is SGHRS, CDR2 YFSETQ, per germline. The CDR3 consists of 13 residues. Trimming removed 3 bases at V and 3 bases at J, with 7 bases between.

The table lists this clonotype with many counts. The chain is built from TRBV15 and TRBJ2-2, with unresolved D. The V gene's germline CDR1 is LNHNV and CDR2 YYDKDF (reference sequence). The CDR3 has 11 amino acids. Trimming removed 3 bases at V and 4 bases at J, with 0 bases between. The CDR3 loop is CATSSTGELFF. Here the CDR3 DNA reads TGTGCCACCAGCAGCACCGGGGAGCTGTTTTTT. Full variable domain (outside the CDR3, taken from reference TRBV15 and TRBJ2-2): DAMVIQNPRYQVTQFGKPVTLSCSQTLNHNVMYWYQQKSSQAPKLLFHYYDKDFNNEADTPDNFQSRRPNTSFCFLDIRSPGLGDTAMYLCATSSTGELFFGEGSRLTVL.

This clonotype occurred many times. The chain employs TRBV20-1 and TRBJ2-7; TRBD2 might be the D (7 bases). There are 12 residues in the CDR3. V lost 6 bases, J lost 6 bases, and 15 bases lay in between. The germline V gene has CDR1 DFQATT and CDR2 SNEGSKA (reference sequence). The CDR3 nucleotides are TGCAGTGCCACGGTGGGGGGGCGCGAGCAGTACTTC. It codes for CSATVGGREQYF.

This chain uses TRBV4-1 with TRBJ2-3, with 7 positions matching TRBD2. This CDR3 has 17 amino acids. Germline lookup yields CDR1 MGHRA and CDR2 YSYEKL. V dropped 6 bases and J dropped 4; count of bases not matched to a gene: 16. The CDR3 here is CASRPTLTSQLADTQYF. CDR3 in DNA: TGCGCCAGCAGACCCACCCTGACTAGCCAATTAGCAGATACGCAGTATTTT.

This clonotype was seen a few times. CDR3 protein: CASSASAGMNTEAFF. CDR3 DNA sequence: TGTGCCAGCAGCGCCTCAGCGGGGATGAACACTGAAGCTTTCTTT. This rearrangement joins TRBV7-2 to TRBJ1-1; D remains unclear. Trimming took off 5 bases at V and 0 bases at J, with 13 bases between the two ends. This CDR3 is built from 15 residues. Germline V lookup: CDR1 SGHTA, CDR2 FQGNSA.

The CDR3 region has the DNA TGCGCCAGCAGCTTGGGGGCTAGGACCCAAGAGACCCAGTACTTC. Residues: CASSLGARTQETQYF. V gene TRBV5-1 combines with J gene TRBJ2-5; D ambiguous. The V end lost 0 bases, the J end lost 1 base, and 10 bases lay between the germline ends. The CDR3 is made up of 15 amino acids. Germline-derived CDR1 and CDR2 are SGHRS and YFSETQ.

This clonotype turned up a few times. J is TRBJ2-1 and V is TRBV30; TRBD1 is a possible D gene (5 bases). The V end lost 3 bases, the J end lost 3 bases, and 6 bases lay between the germline ends. CDR1 GTSNPN and CDR2 SVGIG come from the germline V gene (reference sequence). The CDR3 has 12 residues. Here the CDR3 DNA reads TGTGCCTGGAGCAGGGTCTACAATGAGCAGTTCTTC. The encoded protein is CAWSRVYNEQFF.

This clonotype was detected ten times or more. The chain joins TRBV6-1 to TRBJ2-7; D is possibly TRBD1 (6 bases). V gave up 6 bases and J gave up 2 bases, with 14 bases separating them. Per the germline V gene, CDR1 is MNHNS and CDR2 is SASEGT. This CDR3 region has 14 residues. The DNA of the CDR3 is TGTGCCAGCAGCCCGAGGGACATAACCTACGAGCAGTACTTC. Its translation: CASSPRDITYEQYF.

Ten or more counts support this clonotype. The genes are TRBV4-2 and TRBJ1-3; D is unresolved. CDR3 length: 17 residues. Germline CDR1 LGHNA, CDR2 YNFKEQ. Trimming removed 2 bases at V and 0 bases at J, with 14 bases between. The CDR3, as DNA: TGTGCCAGCAGCCAAACAGCCGGCACGAGCTCTGGAAACACCATATATTTT. Protein product: CASSQTAGTSSGNTIYF.

This clonotype was detected only a few times. CDR3 bases: TGCAGTGCTAGATCGGGACTAGCGGGAAACCAAGAGACCCAGTACTTC. Translation: CSARSGLAGNQETQYF. V usage is TRBV20-1 and J usage is TRBJ2-5; 13 bases agree with TRBD2. CDR1 DFQATT and CDR2 SNEGSKA come from the germline V gene (reference sequence). The CDR3 is made up of 16 amino acids. Unmatched junction bases numbered 3, after V lost 2 bases and J lost 0 bases.